A single sample gave rise to the 2 T cell receptor beta chains below, sequenced in a study of blood T cell repertoires in COVID-19. Only in-frame clones appear in the TCRdb table, and some are missing; sequencing was by immunoSEQ multiplex PCR. The repertoire holds about 65,000 clones, with 90% as singletons. The specimen was peripheral blood. Every receptor here comes from a man in his fifties or sixties with acute or convalescent COVID-19.

The chain employs TRBV12-3 or TRBV12-4 and TRBJ2-2; the D is unclear. The CDR3 is 13 amino acids. V dropped 2 bases and J dropped 4 bases, with 5 bases sitting between them. The CDR3, as DNA: TGTGCCAGCAGTTTAATCGGCACCGGGGAGCTGTTTTTT. Its translation is CASSLIGTGELFF.

The chain is built from TRBV5-1 and TRBJ2-1; 7 positions match TRBD2. V shed 0 bases and J 8 bases; nucleotides not matched to a gene: 8. Germline-derived CDR1 and CDR2 are SGHRS and YFSETQ. This CDR3 contains 15 residues. The CDR3 here is CASSLGGLAVDEQFF. In DNA, the CDR3 is TGCGCCAGCAGCTTGGGTGGCCTAGCGGTTGATGAGCAGTTCTTC.